The 21 T cell receptor beta chains in this list originate from one sample, sequenced in a study of Ad26.COV2.S vaccination and SARS-CoV-2 variants. This table comes from immunoSEQ multiplex PCR, and its TCRdb copy is limited to in-frame clones, with some not included. Of hundreds of thousands of clones listed, 92% are singletons. The material was peripheral blood, obtained after recovery from COVID-19. Receptors originate from a human donor who had recovered from COVID-19.

This rearrangement joins TRBV29-1 to TRBJ2-7; TRBD2 is a possible D gene (6 bases). CDR1 is SQVTM, CDR2 ANQGSEA, per germline. The CDR3 is made up of 15 amino acids. Trimming pared 0 bases from V and 0 bases from J, leaving 12 bases between. CDR3 bases: TGCAGCGTTGAAGAAGGGCAGACTAGCTCCTACGAGCAGTACTTC. It encodes CSVEEGQTSSYEQYF.

The chain combines TRBV18 with TRBJ2-1; D remains ambiguous. CDR1 KGHSH and CDR2 LQKENI come from the germline V gene. The length of the CDR3 is 12 residues. Trimming took 4 bases from V and 9 from J, leaving 10 bases between them. CDR3 DNA sequence: TGTGCCAGCTCACATGAAGTCGTTGAGCAGTTCTTC. It specifies CASSHEVVEQFF.

The chain joins TRBV12-3 or TRBV12-4 to TRBJ1-2; TRBD1 might be the D (5 bases). V was shortened by 3 bases and J by 7 bases, with 12 bases between the two germline ends. This CDR3 is 13 amino acids long. In DNA form, the CDR3 reads TGTGCCAGCAGTTTCTCCAGGGCTGGTGGCTACACCTTC. Protein: CASSFSRAGGYTF.

This chain joins TRBV14 and TRBJ1-6; D is ambiguous. V lost 2 bases and J lost 11, with 13 bases in between. The CDR3 loop spans 14 amino acids. Germline CDR1 is SGHDN and CDR2 is FVKESK. The CDR3 region has the DNA TGTGCCAGCAGCCAAAAAGCCCGGGGTGCACCCCTCCACTTT. This codes for CASSQKARGAPLHF.

This rearrangement joins TRBV27 to TRBJ1-6; D gene unclear. V gave up 3 bases and J gave up 13 bases, with 7 bases separating them. The germline gives CDR1 MNHEY, CDR2 SMNVEV (reference sequence). This CDR3 is built from 11 residues. CDR3 in DNA: TGTGCCAGCAGTTTCCCCGACCCCCTCCACTTT. Residues: CASSFPDPLHF.

The V call is TRBV19, the J call TRBJ1-5; TRBD1 matches 12 bases. The CDR3 covers 18 residues. CDR1 LNHDA and CDR2 SQIVND come from the germline V gene (reference sequence). The ends lost 6 bases at V and 2 bases at J; junction bases unmatched: 11. The CDR3 region has the DNA TGTGCCAGTAGAGGGACCGGGACAGGGGGCGTGGGCAATCAGCCCCAGCATTTT. Its translation: CASRGTGTGGVGNQPQHF.

This rearrangement joins TRBV5-1 to TRBJ1-4, with D possibly TRBD1 on 5 matching bases. Germline V gene lookup returns CDR1 SGHRS and CDR2 YFSETQ. Trimming pared 9 bases from V and 8 bases from J, leaving 26 bases between. This CDR3 is 16 amino acids long. CDR3 sequence reads: CATARGSGGSREKLFF. CDR3 nucleotide sequence: TGCGCCACCGCCCGGGGCTCGGGCGGGAGTCGGGAAAAACTGTTTTTT.

This chain links TRBV10-2 with TRBJ1-1; D ambiguous. Deletions cut 0 bases from V and 4 bases from J, with 3 bases between. CDR1 WSHSY and CDR2 SAAADI come from the germline V gene. This CDR3 has 12 residues. DNA of the CDR3: TGCGCCAGCAGTGAGTCTAGCACTGAAGCTTTCTTT. It yields the protein CASSESSTEAFF.

This clone was detected once. Within the sample, other DNA sequences also encode this same CDR3. The chain combines TRBV6-6 with TRBJ1-2; D gene ambiguous. Deletions cut 5 bases from V and 4 bases from J, with 8 bases between. Germline CDR1 is MNHNY and CDR2 is SVGAGI (reference sequence). The CDR3 is 12 residues long. For the CDR3, the DNA is TGTGCCAGCAGTCCCGGAGTCTATGGCTACACCTTC. Protein sequence: CASSPGVYGYTF.

DNA of the CDR3: TGTGCCAGCAGCTTGGCAGACAGGGCAGAGCAGTTCTTC. Translated: CASSLADRAEQFF. The chain carries TRBV5-4 and TRBJ2-1; TRBD1 agrees at 7 bases. This CDR3 contains 13 residues. Unmatched junction bases numbered 4, after V lost 0 bases and J lost 10 bases. The germline gives CDR1 SGHNT, CDR2 YYREEE (reference sequence).

V is TRBV12-5 and J is TRBJ2-7; perhaps TRBD2 as D (6 bases). The CDR3 is 17 amino acids. Germline CDR1 and CDR2: LGHNT and FRNRAP. Trimming pared 2 bases from V and 0 bases from J, leaving 17 bases between. CDR3 protein: CASGLSTPGLPSYEQYF. DNA of the CDR3: TGTGCTAGTGGTTTGAGTACTCCGGGACTGCCCTCCTACGAGCAGTACTTC. Supplemented by reference TRBV12-5 and TRBJ2-7, the full variable domain reads DARVTQTPRHKVTEMGQEVTMRCQPILGHNTVFWYRQTMMQGLELLAYFRNRAPLDDSGMPKDRFSAEMPDATLATLKIQPSEPRDSAVYFCASGLSTPGLPSYEQYFGPGTRLTVT.

V usage is TRBV12-5 and J usage is TRBJ2-5; D may be TRBD1 (6 bases). V was cut by 5 bases and J by 2 bases, with 15 bases left in between. CDR1 is LGHNT and CDR2 is FRNRAP in the germline V gene. CDR3 length: 15 residues. This CDR3 reads CASGLARDTQETQYF. CDR3 coding DNA: TGTGCTAGTGGTCTAGCCCGGGACACACAAGAGACCCAGTACTTC.

The chain has TRBV7-3 and TRBJ2-7; D assignment may be TRBD1 or TRBD2 (5 bases each). This CDR3 spans 16 amino acids. V gave up 2 bases and J gave up 2 bases, with 16 bases separating them. Germline V gene lookup returns CDR1 SGHTA and CDR2 FQGTGA. The CDR3 DNA is TGTGCCAGCAGCTTAGTAGGGACCCTCGGGGCCTACGAGCAGTACTTC. Protein: CASSLVGTLGAYEQYF.

The CDR3 bases are TGTGCCACCAGTGAGGGGACTAGCGGGGGGTACAATGAGCAGTTCTTC. Translating gives CATSEGTSGGYNEQFF. The chain carries TRBV24-1 and TRBJ2-1, with TRBD2 matching over 15 bases. V shed 4 bases and J 4 bases; nucleotides not matched to a gene: 1. This CDR3 contains 16 residues. The germline V gene has CDR1 KGHDR and CDR2 SFDVKD.

This chain connects TRBV27 to TRBJ2-2; D gene ambiguous. This CDR3 region has 14 residues. CDR1 is MNHEY, CDR2 SMNVEV, per germline (reference sequence). Trimming left V 1 base short and J 9 bases short, with 12 bases between. The CDR3 DNA reads TGTGCCAGCAGTTTATGGGCCTCACACAGGGAGCTGTTTTTT. Encoded protein: CASSLWASHRELFF.

The rearrangement links TRBV6-5 to TRBJ2-2; 7 bases align to TRBD1. Germline V lookup: CDR1 MNHEY, CDR2 SVGAGI. The CDR3 sequence is 15 residues long. V shed 6 bases and J 3 bases; nucleotides not matched to a gene: 7. CDR3 sequence (DNA): TGTGCCAGCAGCAGACAGGGCTGGGACACCGGGGAGCTGTTTTTT. Residues: CASSRQGWDTGELFF.

The table lists this clone with a count of one. The V and J genes are TRBV5-1 and TRBJ1-4; perhaps TRBD1 as D (5 bases). CDR3 length: 15 amino acids. The ends were cut back, 0 bases at V and 5 bases at J, with 11 bases in the middle. Germline CDR1 is SGHRS and CDR2 is YFSETQ. For the CDR3, the DNA is TGCGCCAGCAGCTTGGTCGATGGGACGAATGAAAAACTGTTTTTT. Its translation is CASSLVDGTNEKLFF.

This chain joins TRBV7-8 and TRBJ1-5; 10 bases match TRBD1. Unmatched junction bases numbered 10, after V lost 5 bases and J lost 9 bases. Germline CDR1 and CDR2: SGHVS and FQNEAQ. The CDR3 is 15 residues long. CDR3 sequence (DNA): TGTGCCAGCAGCGCGACCGGGACAGGGGTCGGGCCCCAGCATTTT. Translating it yields CASSATGTGVGPQHF.

The CDR3 DNA reads TGTGCCAGCAGCCAAGATGGGAGAAGGTTTGAGGAGACCCAGTACTTC. Its translation is CASSQDGRRFEETQYF. The chain couples TRBV4-2 to TRBJ2-5; the D gene is possibly TRBD2 (5 bases). CDR1 and CDR2 (germline): LGHNA, YNFKEQ. The V end lost 0 bases, the J end lost 5 bases, and 16 bases lay between the germline ends. The CDR3 spans 16 residues.

This chain connects TRBV7-2 to TRBJ1-4; D remains unclear. The CDR3 contains 14 residues. Trimming cost V 3 bases and J 2 bases, with 7 bases left between them. The germline V gene has CDR1 SGHTA and CDR2 FQGNSA. The CDR3 sequence is CASSFDPTNEKLFF. The CDR3 bases are TGTGCCAGCAGCTTTGATCCCACTAATGAAAAACTGTTTTTT.

In its sample, this clone was seen once. V is TRBV27 and J is TRBJ2-7; possible D gene TRBD1, 6 bases. Germline V gene lookup returns CDR1 MNHEY and CDR2 SMNVEV (reference sequence). V gave up 5 bases and J gave up 0 bases, with 17 bases separating them. The CDR3 runs to 16 residues. The CDR3 here is CASSPRSTGLSYEQYF. The DNA for the CDR3 is TGTGCCAGCAGTCCCCGATCGACAGGACTCTCCTACGAGCAGTACTTC.